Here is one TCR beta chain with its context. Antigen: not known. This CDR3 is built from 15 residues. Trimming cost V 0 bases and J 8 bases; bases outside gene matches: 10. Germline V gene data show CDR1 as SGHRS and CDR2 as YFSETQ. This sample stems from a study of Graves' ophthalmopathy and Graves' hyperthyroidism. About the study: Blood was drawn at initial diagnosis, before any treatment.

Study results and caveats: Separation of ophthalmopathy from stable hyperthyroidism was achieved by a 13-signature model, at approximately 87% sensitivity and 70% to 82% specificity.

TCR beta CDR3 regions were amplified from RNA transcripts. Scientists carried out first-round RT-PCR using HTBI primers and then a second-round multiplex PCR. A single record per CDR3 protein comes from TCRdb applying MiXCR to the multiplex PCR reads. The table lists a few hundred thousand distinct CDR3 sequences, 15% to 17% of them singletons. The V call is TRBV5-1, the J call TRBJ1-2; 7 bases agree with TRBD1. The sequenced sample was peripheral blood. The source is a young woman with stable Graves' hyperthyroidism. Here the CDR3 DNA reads TGCGCCAGCAGCTTGGAGAAGACAGGGTTGGGCGGCTACACCTTC. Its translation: CASSLEKTGLGGYTF.